This record covers a single T cell receptor (beta chain). Trimming shortened V by 0 bases and J by 4 bases, and 13 bases separated the two germline ends. Germline V gene data show CDR1 as SGHRS and CDR2 as YFSETQ. This CDR3 contains 15 residues. This sample stems from a study of blood T cell repertoires in COVID-19. Background on the study: Acute and convalescent COVID-19 samples came from the United States, Italy and Spain. T cells, B-cell-depleted T cells, or PBMCs provided the cDNA or gDNA that served as material.

In the original processing: Nucleated cell number was recorded as an estimate derived from reference gene primer amplification. Profiling relied on immunoSEQ multiplex PCR, and the TCRdb table lists in-frame clones only, not all of them. The V and J calls and clone size come from that table; D and trimming were worked out from the DNA. The data hold about 28,000 clones, with roughly 84% observed a single time. The chain recombines TRBV5-1 with TRBJ1-2; D is ambiguous. The sequence derives from a man between 65 and 85 years old with active COVID-19. Sequenced sample: peripheral blood. In nucleotides, the CDR3 is TGCGCCAGCAGCTTGGTTGCCCACAGTTCCTATGGCTACACCTTC. Protein sequence: CASSLVAHSSYGYTF.